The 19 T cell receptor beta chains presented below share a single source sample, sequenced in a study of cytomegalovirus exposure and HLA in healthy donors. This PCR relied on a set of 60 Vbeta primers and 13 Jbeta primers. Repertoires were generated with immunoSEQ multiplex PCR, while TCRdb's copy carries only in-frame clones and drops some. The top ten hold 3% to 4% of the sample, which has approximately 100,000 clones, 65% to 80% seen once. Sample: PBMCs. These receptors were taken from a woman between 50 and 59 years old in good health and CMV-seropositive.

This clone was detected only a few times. In DNA, the CDR3 is TGCGCCAGCAGCTTTCTCCCCCAGCGGGGGGGCCCCTACGAGCAGTACTTC. As protein: CASSFLPQRGGPYEQYF. This chain joins TRBV5-1 and TRBJ2-7; TRBD2 aligns across 10 bases. This CDR3 is 17 amino acids long. CDR1 is SGHRS and CDR2 is YFSETQ in the germline V gene. Trimming removed 2 bases from V and 2 bases from J; junction bases left unmatched: 10.

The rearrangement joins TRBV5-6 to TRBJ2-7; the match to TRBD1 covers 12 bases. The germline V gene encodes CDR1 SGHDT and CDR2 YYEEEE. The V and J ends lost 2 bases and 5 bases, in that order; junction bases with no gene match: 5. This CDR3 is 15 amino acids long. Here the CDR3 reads CASSFVGTGGDEQYF. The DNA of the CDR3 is TGTGCCAGCAGCTTTGTAGGGACAGGGGGCGACGAGCAGTACTTC.

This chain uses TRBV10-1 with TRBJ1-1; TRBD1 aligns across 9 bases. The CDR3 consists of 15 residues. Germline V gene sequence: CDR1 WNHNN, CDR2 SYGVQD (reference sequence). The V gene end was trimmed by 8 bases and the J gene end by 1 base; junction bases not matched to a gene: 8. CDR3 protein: CASSGTGRPNTEAFF. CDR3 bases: TGCGCCAGCTCCGGGACAGGGCGGCCGAACACTGAAGCTTTCTTT.

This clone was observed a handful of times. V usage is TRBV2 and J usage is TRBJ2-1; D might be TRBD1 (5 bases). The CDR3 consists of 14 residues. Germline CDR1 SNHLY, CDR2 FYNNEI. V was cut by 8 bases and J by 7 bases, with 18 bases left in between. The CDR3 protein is CASVGRQGPNEQFF. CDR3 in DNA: TGTGCCAGCGTTGGAAGGCAGGGCCCTAATGAGCAGTTCTTC.

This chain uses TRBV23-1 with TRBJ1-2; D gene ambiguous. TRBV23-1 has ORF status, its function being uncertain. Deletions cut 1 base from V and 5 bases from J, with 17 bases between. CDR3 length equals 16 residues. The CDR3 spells CASSQWSSPGGYGYTF. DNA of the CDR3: TGCGCCAGCAGTCAATGGTCGTCTCCGGGTGGGTATGGCTACACCTTC.

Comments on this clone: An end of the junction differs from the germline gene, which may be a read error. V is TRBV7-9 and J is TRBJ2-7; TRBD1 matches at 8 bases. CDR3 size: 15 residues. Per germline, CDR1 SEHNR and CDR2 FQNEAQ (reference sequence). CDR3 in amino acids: CSSSLARTGSDEQYF. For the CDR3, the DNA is TGTTCCAGCAGCTTAGCGAGGACAGGGTCGGACGAGCAGTACTTC. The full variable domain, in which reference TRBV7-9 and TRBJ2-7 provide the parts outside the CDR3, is DTGVSQNPRHKITKRGQNVTFRCDPISEHNRLYWYRQTLGQGPEFLTYFQNEAQLEKSRLLSDRFSAERPKGSFSTLEIQRTEQGDSAMYLCSSSLARTGSDEQYFGPGTRLTVT.

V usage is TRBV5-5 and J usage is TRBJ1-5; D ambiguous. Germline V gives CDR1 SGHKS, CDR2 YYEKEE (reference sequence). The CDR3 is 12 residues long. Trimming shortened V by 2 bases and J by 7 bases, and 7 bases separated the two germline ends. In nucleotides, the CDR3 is TGTGCCAGCAGCTTTCCGGGGCAGCCCCAGCATTTT. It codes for CASSFPGQPQHF.

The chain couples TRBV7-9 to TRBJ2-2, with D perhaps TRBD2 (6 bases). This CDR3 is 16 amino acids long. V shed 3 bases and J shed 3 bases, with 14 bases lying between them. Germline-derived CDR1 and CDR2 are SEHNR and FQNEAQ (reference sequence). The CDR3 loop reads CASSFPRREDTGELFF. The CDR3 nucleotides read TGTGCCAGCAGCTTCCCGAGGCGGGAAGACACCGGGGAGCTGTTTTTT. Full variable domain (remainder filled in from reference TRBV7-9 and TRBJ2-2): DTGVSQNPRHKITKRGQNVTFRCDPISEHNRLYWYRQTLGQGPEFLTYFQNEAQLEKSRLLSDRFSAERPKGSFSTLEIQRTEQGDSAMYLCASSFPRREDTGELFFGEGSRLTVL.

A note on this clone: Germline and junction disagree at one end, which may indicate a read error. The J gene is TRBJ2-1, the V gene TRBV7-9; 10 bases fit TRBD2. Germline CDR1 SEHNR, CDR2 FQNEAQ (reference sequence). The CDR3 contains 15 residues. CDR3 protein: CSSILLAGPGVEQFF. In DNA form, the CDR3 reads TGTTCCAGCATCCTACTAGCGGGGCCCGGGGTTGAGCAGTTCTTC. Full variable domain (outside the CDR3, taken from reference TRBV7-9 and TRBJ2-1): DTGVSQNPRHKITKRGQNVTFRCDPISEHNRLYWYRQTLGQGPEFLTYFQNEAQLEKSRLLSDRFSAERPKGSFSTLEIQRTEQGDSAMYLCSSILLAGPGVEQFFGPGTRLTVL.

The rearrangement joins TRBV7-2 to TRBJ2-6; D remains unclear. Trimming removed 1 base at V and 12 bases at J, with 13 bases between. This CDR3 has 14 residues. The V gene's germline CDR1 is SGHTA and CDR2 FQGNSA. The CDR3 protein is CASSLEKAAPVLTF. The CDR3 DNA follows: TGTGCCAGCAGCTTAGAAAAGGCGGCTCCCGTCCTGACTTTC.

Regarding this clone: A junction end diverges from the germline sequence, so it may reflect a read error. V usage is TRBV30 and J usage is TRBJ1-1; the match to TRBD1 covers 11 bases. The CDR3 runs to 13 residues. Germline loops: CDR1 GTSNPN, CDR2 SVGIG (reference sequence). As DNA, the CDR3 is TGTGCCTGGAGTGGGGACAGGGGGAAACCCCTCGCTTTT. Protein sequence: CAWSGDRGKPLAF. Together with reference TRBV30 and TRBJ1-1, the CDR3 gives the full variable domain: SQTIHQWPATLVQPVGSPLSLECTVEGTSNPNLYWYRQAAGRGLQLLFYSVGIGQISSEVPQNLSASRPQDRQFILSSKKLLLSDSGFYLCAWSGDRGKPLAFGQGTRLTVV.

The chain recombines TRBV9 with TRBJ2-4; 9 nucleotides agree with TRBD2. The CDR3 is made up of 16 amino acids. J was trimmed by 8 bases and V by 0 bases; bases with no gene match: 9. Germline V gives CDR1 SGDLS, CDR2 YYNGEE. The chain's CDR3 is CASSVGIGGRGDIQYF. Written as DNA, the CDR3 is TGTGCCAGCAGCGTAGGCATCGGCGGGAGGGGTGACATTCAGTACTTC.

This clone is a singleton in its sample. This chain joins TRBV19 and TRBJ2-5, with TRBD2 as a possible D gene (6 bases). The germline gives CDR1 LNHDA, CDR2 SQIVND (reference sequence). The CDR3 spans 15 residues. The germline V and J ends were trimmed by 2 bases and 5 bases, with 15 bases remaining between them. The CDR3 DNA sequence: TGTGCCAGTAGTATAAACCATCGGGGAGGCGAGACCCAGTACTTC. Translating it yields CASSINHRGGETQYF. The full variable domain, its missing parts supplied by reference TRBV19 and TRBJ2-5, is DGGITQSPKYLFRKEGQNVTLSCEQNLNHDAMYWYRQDPGQGLRLIYYSQIVNDFQKGDIAEGYSVSREKKESFPLTVTSAQKNPTAFYLCASSINHRGGETQYFGPGTRLLVL.

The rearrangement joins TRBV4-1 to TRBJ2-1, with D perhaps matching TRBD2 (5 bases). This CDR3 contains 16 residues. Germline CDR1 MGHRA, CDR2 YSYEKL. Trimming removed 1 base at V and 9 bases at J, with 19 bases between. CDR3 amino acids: CASSQGRGDEVGEQFF. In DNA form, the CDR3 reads TGCGCCAGCAGCCAAGGCCGGGGTGATGAGGTTGGTGAGCAGTTCTTC.

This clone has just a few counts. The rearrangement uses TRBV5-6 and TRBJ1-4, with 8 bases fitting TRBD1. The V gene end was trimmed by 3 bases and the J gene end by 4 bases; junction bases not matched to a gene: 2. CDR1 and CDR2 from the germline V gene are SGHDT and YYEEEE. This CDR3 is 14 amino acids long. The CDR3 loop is CASSSTGVNEKLFF. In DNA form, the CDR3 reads TGTGCCAGCAGCTCGACAGGGGTTAATGAAAAACTGTTTTTT. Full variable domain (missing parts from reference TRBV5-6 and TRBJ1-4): DAGVTQSPTHLIKTRGQQVTLRCSPKSGHDTVSWYQQALGQGPQFIFQYYEEEERQRGNFPDRFSGHQFPNYSSELNVNALLLGDSALYLCASSSTGVNEKLFFGSGTQLSVL.

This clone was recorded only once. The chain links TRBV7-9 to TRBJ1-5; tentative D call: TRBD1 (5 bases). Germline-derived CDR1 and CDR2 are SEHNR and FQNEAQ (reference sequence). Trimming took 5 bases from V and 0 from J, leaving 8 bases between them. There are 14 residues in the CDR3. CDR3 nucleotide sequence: TGTGCCAGCAGCCCAGGGTATAGCAATCAGCCCCAGCATTTT. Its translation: CASSPGYSNQPQHF.

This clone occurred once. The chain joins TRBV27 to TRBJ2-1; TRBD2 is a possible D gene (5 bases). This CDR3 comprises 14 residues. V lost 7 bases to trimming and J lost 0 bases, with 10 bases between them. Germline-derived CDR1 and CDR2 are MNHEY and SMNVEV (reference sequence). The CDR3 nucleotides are TGTGCCAGCACCAGAGGGAGCTCCTACAATGAGCAGTTCTTC. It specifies CASTRGSSYNEQFF.

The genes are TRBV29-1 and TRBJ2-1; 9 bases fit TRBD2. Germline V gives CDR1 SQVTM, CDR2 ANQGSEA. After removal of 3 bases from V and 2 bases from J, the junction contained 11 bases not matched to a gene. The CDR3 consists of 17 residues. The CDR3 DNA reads TGCAGCGTTGATGGGCCCCTAGCGGGAAAAACCTACAATGAGCAGTTCTTC. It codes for CSVDGPLAGKTYNEQFF.

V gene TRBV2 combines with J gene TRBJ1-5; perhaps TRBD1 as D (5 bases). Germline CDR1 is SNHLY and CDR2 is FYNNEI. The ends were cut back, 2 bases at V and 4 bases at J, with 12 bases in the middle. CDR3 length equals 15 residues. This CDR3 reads CASSETGGLNQPQHF. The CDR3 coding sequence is TGTGCCAGCAGTGAAACCGGGGGTCTAAATCAGCCCCAGCATTTT.